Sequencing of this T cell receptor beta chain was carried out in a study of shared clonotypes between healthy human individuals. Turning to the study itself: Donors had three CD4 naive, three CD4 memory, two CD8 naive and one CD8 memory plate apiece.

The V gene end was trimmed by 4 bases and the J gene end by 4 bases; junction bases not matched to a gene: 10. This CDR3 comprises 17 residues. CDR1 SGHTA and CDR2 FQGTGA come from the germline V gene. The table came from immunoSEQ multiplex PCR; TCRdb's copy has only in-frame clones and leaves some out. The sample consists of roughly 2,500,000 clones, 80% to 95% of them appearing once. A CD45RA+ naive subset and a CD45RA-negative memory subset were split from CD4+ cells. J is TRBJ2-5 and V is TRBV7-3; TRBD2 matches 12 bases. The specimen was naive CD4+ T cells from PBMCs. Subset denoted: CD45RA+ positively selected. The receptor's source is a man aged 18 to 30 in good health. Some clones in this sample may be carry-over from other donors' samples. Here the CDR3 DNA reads TGTGCCAGCAGCTCGGGCTCTAGCGGGAGGGTGGCAGAGACCCAGTACTTC. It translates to CASSSGSSGRVAETQYF. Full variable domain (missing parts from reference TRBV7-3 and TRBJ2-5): GAGVSQTPSNKVTEKGKYVELRCDPISGHTALYWYRQSLGQGPEFLIYFQGTGAADDSGLPNDRFFAVRPEGSVSTLKIQRTERGDSAVYLCASSSGSSGRVAETQYFGPGTRLLVL.